This entry is about one T cell receptor (beta chain). Its specificity is unknown. The CDR3 runs 19 residues. The germline V gene has CDR1 SEHNR and CDR2 FQNEAQ (reference sequence). V dropped 4 bases and J dropped 0; count of bases not matched to a gene: 15. Amplification used 60 Vbeta primers and 13 Jbeta primers. Only in-frame clones appear in the TCRdb table, and some are missing; sequencing was by immunoSEQ multiplex PCR. This table lists 130,000 to 150,000 clones. These data belong to a study of cytomegalovirus exposure and HLA in healthy donors. Study-level findings and limits: A later analysis linked a missense DCLRE1C variant to TCR beta V- and J-gene trimming.

The chain uses TRBV7-9 and TRBJ2-5, with 9 bases identical to TRBD1. This clonotype was sampled from a male donor in good health and CMV-seronegative. Material for sequencing was PBMCs. The CDR3 here is CASSYPPGQGDYDQETQYF. CDR3 bases: TGTGCCAGCAGCTACCCCCCGGGACAGGGCGACTATGACCAAGAGACCCAGTACTTC.